The 30 T cell receptor beta chains below all came from one sample that was sequenced in a study of T-cell reconstitution after alpha-beta-depleted transplantation in children. During its preparation, the TCRbeta library received unique molecular identifiers. TCRdb re-derived calls from the PCR reads in MiXCR, one entry per CDR3 protein. This table holds more than 500,000 distinct CDR3 sequences, 10% to 12% found once. The sequencing used PBMCs, mostly from graft donor cells, collected 180 days after TCRalphabeta/CD19-depleted stem cell transplant. The receptor set was obtained from a female patient aged 2 to 10 who had a stem cell transplant for aplastic anemia, so the T cells may come from the graft donor.

The chain links TRBV18 to TRBJ2-7; TRBD1 aligns across 7 bases. This CDR3 has 13 residues. Germline V gene data show CDR1 as KGHSH and CDR2 as LQKENI. Trimming at V came to 3 bases and at J to 4 bases, leaving 3 bases not matched to a gene. The CDR3 region is CASSPGQWYEQYF. The CDR3 region has the DNA TGTGCCAGCTCACCGGGACAGTGGTACGAGCAGTACTTC.

V is TRBV6-5 and J is TRBJ2-7, with D possibly being TRBD2 (5 bases). The CDR3 extends over 16 amino acids. V lost 0 bases and J 0 bases, leaving 12 bases between the germline ends. Germline assignment: CDR1 MNHEY and CDR2 SVGAGI. The CDR3 protein is CASSYSTGNPSYEQYF. CDR3 DNA: TGTGCCAGCAGTTACTCGACCGGGAACCCCTCCTACGAGCAGTACTTC.

This chain uses TRBV5-1 with TRBJ1-1; TRBD1 aligns across 10 bases. This CDR3 region has 15 residues. J gave up 6 bases and V 9 bases, and 14 bases lay outside the gene matches. CDR1 SGHRS and CDR2 YFSETQ come from the germline V gene. The CDR3 DNA sequence: TGCGCCACGCGAATCGGGACAGGGGAATGGGCTGAAGCTTTCTTT. Translation: CATRIGTGEWAEAFF. The full variable domain, rest sourced from reference TRBV5-1 and TRBJ1-1, is KAGVTQTPRYLIKTRGQQVTLSCSPISGHRSVSWYQQTPGQGLQFLFEYFSETQRNKGNFPGRFSGRQFSNSRSEMNVSTLELGDSALYLCATRIGTGEWAEAFFGQGTRLTVV.

The rearrangement joins TRBV15 to TRBJ1-1; 11 bases agree with TRBD1. This CDR3 spans 17 amino acids. CDR1 LNHNV and CDR2 YYDKDF come from the germline V gene (reference sequence). J gave up 5 bases and V 5 bases, and 13 bases lay outside the gene matches. CDR3 residues: CATSSPGQGARWTEAFF. The DNA for the CDR3 is TGTGCCACCAGCTCTCCCGGACAGGGGGCGAGGTGGACTGAAGCTTTCTTT.

The chain employs TRBV6-1 and TRBJ2-1, with 10 bases aligning to TRBD1. The CDR3 totals 18 residues. Germline CDR1 is MNHNS and CDR2 is SASEGT. J lost 4 bases, V lost 0 bases, and 9 bases had no gene match. For the CDR3, the DNA is TGTGCCAGCAGTGAAGCGCTTCGATGGGGACAGGGGTACAATGAGCAGTTCTTC. As protein: CASSEALRWGQGYNEQFF.

This clonotype was counted between two and nine times. The chain is built from TRBV20-1 and TRBJ2-3; tentatively, D is TRBD1 (5 bases). CDR3 size: 16 residues. The V and J ends lost 1 base and 0 bases respectively, with 14 bases between them. The germline V gene has CDR1 DFQATT and CDR2 SNEGSKA (reference sequence). CDR3 sequence reads: CSARGLLRTSTDTQYF. CDR3 bases: TGCAGTGCTAGAGGTCTCTTGCGGACAAGCACAGATACGCAGTATTTT.

This clonotype was recorded at least ten times. The genes are TRBV20-1 and TRBJ2-1, with TRBD2 matching over 7 bases. The CDR3 has 14 residues. J was trimmed by 0 bases and V by 6 bases; bases with no gene match: 5. Looked up from germline, CDR1 is DFQATT and CDR2 is SNEGSKA (reference sequence). Here the CDR3 DNA reads TGCAGTGCCCCCGGGACTAACTCCTACAATGAGCAGTTCTTC. This codes for CSAPGTNSYNEQFF.

Ten or more counts support this clonotype. The chain couples TRBV2 to TRBJ2-3, with D unclear. With 7 bases removed from V and 0 bases from J, the gap between germline ends came to 14 bases. Germline V gene lookup returns CDR1 SNHLY and CDR2 FYNNEI. This CDR3 contains 15 residues. This CDR3 is CASKPEMTSTDTQYF. Here the CDR3 DNA reads TGTGCCAGCAAGCCCGAGATGACTAGCACAGATACGCAGTATTTT.

The V gene is TRBV7-9, the J gene TRBJ2-5, with unresolved D. V lost 5 bases to trimming and J lost 5 bases, with 12 bases between them. Germline CDR1 SEHNR, CDR2 FQNEAQ (reference sequence). The CDR3 loop spans 13 amino acids. CDR3 in amino acids: CASSEGLGETQYF. CDR3 DNA sequence: TGTGCCAGCAGCGAAGGGTTGGGGGAGACCCAGTACTTC. Full variable domain (missing parts from reference TRBV7-9 and TRBJ2-5): DTGVSQNPRHKITKRGQNVTFRCDPISEHNRLYWYRQTLGQGPEFLTYFQNEAQLEKSRLLSDRFSAERPKGSFSTLEIQRTEQGDSAMYLCASSEGLGETQYFGPGTRLLVL.

This clonotype has a handful of counts. The CDR3 here is CASSLGVASFYQSHEQYF. CDR3 DNA sequence: TGTGCCAGCAGTCTGGGGGTGGCGAGTTTCTATCAGTCACACGAGCAGTACTTC. This chain uses TRBV6-1 with TRBJ2-7, with D possibly being TRBD1 or TRBD2 (5 bases each). Trimming removed 5 bases at V and 5 bases at J, with 28 bases between. The V gene's germline CDR1 is MNHNS and CDR2 SASEGT. This CDR3 has 18 residues.

In its sample, this clonotype was seen a few times. The chain uses TRBV5-6 and TRBJ2-6; weak D call: TRBD1 (5 bases). The germline V gene has CDR1 SGHDT and CDR2 YYEEEE. V lost 0 bases, J lost 1 base, and 11 bases lay in between. This CDR3 has 17 residues. CDR3 in DNA: TGTGCCAGCAGCTTGGCCTCAGGGATTTCTGGGGCCAACGTCCTGACTTTC. Translation gives CASSLASGISGANVLTF. Drawing the rest from reference TRBV5-6 and TRBJ2-6, the complete variable domain is DAGVTQSPTHLIKTRGQQVTLRCSPKSGHDTVSWYQQALGQGPQFIFQYYEEEERQRGNFPDRFSGHQFPNYSSELNVNALLLGDSALYLCASSLASGISGANVLTFGAGSRLTVL.

This clonotype was observed a handful of times. The V and J genes are TRBV4-1 and TRBJ2-3; 8 bases agree with TRBD2. The CDR3 contains 21 residues. Per the germline V gene, CDR1 is MGHRA and CDR2 is YSYEKL. Trimming removed 3 bases from V and 0 bases from J; junction bases left unmatched: 20. CDR3 nucleotide sequence: TGCGCCAGCAGCCAGGCCCCGGGACTAGGGTTCGCGAACCCTAGCACAGATACGCAGTATTTT. Amino acid sequence: CASSQAPGLGFANPSTDTQYF.

The chain carries TRBV7-2 and TRBJ2-7; maybe TRBD1 (6 bases). V lost 2 bases and J 3 bases, leaving 8 bases between the germline ends. The CDR3 has 13 residues. Germline V CDR1 and CDR2: SGHTA, FQGNSA. As DNA, the CDR3 is TGTGCCAGCAGCTTAACAGGGTACTACGAGCAGTACTTC. This codes for CASSLTGYYEQYF.

This clonotype came up a few times. The chain couples TRBV20-1 to TRBJ2-5; D remains ambiguous. Trimming took 6 bases from V and 1 from J, leaving 12 bases between them. The CDR3 consists of 13 residues. CDR1 is DFQATT and CDR2 is SNEGSKA in the germline V gene (reference sequence). CDR3 bases: TGCAGTGCACAAGGACGGACCCAAGAGACCCAGTACTTC. Its protein product is CSAQGRTQETQYF.

This clonotype was recorded many times. The chain links TRBV12-3 or TRBV12-4 to TRBJ2-1, with 8 bases lining up with TRBD2. V shed 6 bases and J 4 bases; nucleotides not matched to a gene: 8. This CDR3 region has 15 residues. The CDR3 loop reads CASRPREGSYNEQFF. CDR3 sequence (DNA): TGTGCCAGCAGGCCCCGGGAGGGGAGTTACAATGAGCAGTTCTTC.

The CDR3 DNA reads as TGTGCCAGCAGTGAATTCAGGGGACGCCTTGAGCAGTTCTTC. Encoded protein: CASSEFRGRLEQFF. J is TRBJ2-1 and V is TRBV25-1; a possible D gene is TRBD1 (6 bases). Germline CDR1 reads MGHDK; CDR2 reads SYGVNS. The CDR3 length is 14 residues. With 1 base removed from V and 9 bases from J, the gap between germline ends came to 13 bases.

The chain is built from TRBV5-6 and TRBJ2-1, with 9 positions matching TRBD2. Germline V gene lookup returns CDR1 SGHDT and CDR2 YYEEEE. V gave up 4 bases and J gave up 1 base; unmatched junction bases: 15. CDR3 length equals 19 residues. In DNA form, the CDR3 reads TGTGCCAGCAGCCCCATATCCACGGGGCGGGAGGGTTCCTACAATGAGCAGTTCTTC. Translated, it gives CASSPISTGREGSYNEQFF.

The chain uses TRBV12-3 or TRBV12-4 and TRBJ2-1; unclear D gene. Trimming cost V 8 bases and J 5 bases, with 22 bases left between them. This CDR3 is 16 amino acids long. CDR3 in amino acids: CASGKHPRNRDNEQFF. In DNA form, the CDR3 reads TGTGCCAGCGGTAAACATCCTCGAAACCGGGACAATGAGCAGTTCTTC.

V gene TRBV4-3 combines with J gene TRBJ2-3; D not resolved. Germline V gives CDR1 LGHNA, CDR2 YSLEER. There are 14 residues in the CDR3. The ends were cut back, 0 bases at V and 1 base at J, with 5 bases in the middle. Here the CDR3 reads CASSQDYRTDTQYF. The CDR3 DNA reads as TGCGCCAGCAGCCAAGATTACCGCACAGATACGCAGTATTTT.

This clonotype was detected only a few times. The chain uses TRBV6-5 and TRBJ2-6; TRBD2 matches 11 bases. This CDR3 is built from 17 residues. CDR1 and CDR2 (germline): MNHEY, SVGAGI. V was clipped by 4 bases and J by 0 bases; unmatched bases: 2. In DNA, the CDR3 is TGTGCCAGCAGTTCTACTAGCGGGAGCTCTGGGGCCAACGTCCTGACTTTC. Residues: CASSSTSGSSGANVLTF.

The CDR3: CASSFRGLVRTDTQYF. In DNA, the CDR3 is TGTGCCAGCAGCTTCCGAGGACTAGTGAGAACAGATACGCAGTATTTT. The V and J genes are TRBV5-6 and TRBJ2-3; 7 nucleotides agree with TRBD2. J gave up 3 bases and V 2 bases, and 9 bases lay outside the gene matches. The CDR3 loop spans 16 amino acids. From germline, CDR1 is SGHDT and CDR2 YYEEEE.

This clonotype has at least ten counts. V gene TRBV3-1 combines with J gene TRBJ2-1, with D unresolved. V lost 1 base, J lost 8 bases, and 3 bases lay in between. Germline V lookup: CDR1 LGHDT, CDR2 YNNKEL (reference sequence). This CDR3 contains 11 residues. This CDR3 reads CASSQVHEQFF. The CDR3 region has the DNA TGTGCCAGCAGCCAAGTCCATGAGCAGTTCTTC.

In this sample, this clonotype turned up a few times. The chain uses TRBV7-2 and TRBJ2-1, with D maybe TRBD2 (5 bases). The germline CDR1 and CDR2 sequences are SGHTA and FQGNSA. The CDR3 spans 16 residues. V was clipped by 1 base and J by 3 bases, with 13 bases between them. The chain's CDR3 is CASSLEAPGDYNEQFF. CDR3 nucleotides: TGTGCCAGCAGCTTAGAGGCCCCCGGGGACTACAATGAGCAGTTCTTC. The complete variable domain, with remaining parts taken from reference TRBV7-2 and TRBJ2-1, reads GAGVSQSPSNKVTEKGKDVELRCDPISGHTALYWYRQSLGQGLEFLIYFQGNSAPDKSGLPSDRFSAERTGGSVSTLTIQRTQQEDSAVYLCASSLEAPGDYNEQFFGPGTRLTVL.

The table lists this clonotype with a few counts. The genes are TRBV20-1 and TRBJ2-1; tentatively, D is TRBD2 (5 bases). This CDR3 comprises 13 residues. The V gene's germline CDR1 is DFQATT and CDR2 SNEGSKA (reference sequence). Trimming left V 8 bases short and J 1 base short, with 12 bases between. This chain's CDR3 is CSCLASSYNEQFF. The CDR3 region has the DNA TGCAGTTGCCTAGCCAGTTCCTACAATGAGCAGTTCTTC.

The V gene is TRBV6-2 or TRBV6-3, the J gene TRBJ2-3; D is ambiguous. Deletions cut 6 bases from V and 4 bases from J, with 14 bases between. CDR1 and CDR2 (germline): MNHEY, SVGEGT. The CDR3 contains 14 residues. The CDR3 bases are TGTGCCAGCAGAGGACCAGGTAGCTCAGATACGCAGTATTTT. Translating it yields CASRGPGSSDTQYF.

This clonotype was observed a few times. The chain has TRBV7-2 and TRBJ1-5; D not resolved. V was clipped by 5 bases and J by 4 bases, with 12 bases between them. The CDR3 totals 14 residues. Germline CDR1 SGHTA, CDR2 FQGNSA. As DNA, the CDR3 is TGTGCCAGCAGCCAAGGGCAGCCAAATCAGCCCCAGCATTTT. Residues: CASSQGQPNQPQHF.

This clonotype was found a few times. The genes are TRBV12-3 or TRBV12-4 and TRBJ2-7; 12 bases align to TRBD2. V shed 5 bases, J shed 3 bases, and the junction held 8 bases outside the gene matches. The CDR3 runs to 16 residues. CDR3 sequence: CASSVTSGRPHYEQYF. In DNA, the CDR3 is TGTGCCAGCAGTGTAACTAGCGGGAGGCCCCACTACGAGCAGTACTTC.

This chain uses TRBV7-2 with TRBJ2-1, with 7 bases that match TRBD2. V dropped 4 bases and J dropped 1; count of bases not matched to a gene: 7. The CDR3 extends over 16 amino acids. Germline V gene sequence: CDR1 SGHTA, CDR2 FQGNSA. CDR3 region: CASSSLYSGSYNEQFF. Here the CDR3 DNA reads TGTGCCAGCAGCTCCCTTTATAGCGGGTCCTACAATGAGCAGTTCTTC.

This clonotype was detected a few times. The V and J genes are TRBV4-3 and TRBJ2-7, with TRBD1 matching 7 bases. J gave up 5 bases and V 0 bases, and 10 bases lay outside the gene matches. The germline V gene has CDR1 LGHNA and CDR2 YSLEER. This CDR3 comprises 16 residues. This CDR3 reads CASSQDLTDRANEQYF. CDR3 coding DNA: TGCGCCAGCAGCCAAGATCTGACCGACAGGGCCAACGAGCAGTACTTC.

There are many counts of this clonotype. CDR3 sequence (DNA): TGCGCCAGCGGCGTAGCGGGAGGCAATGAGCAGTTCTTC. This translates into CASGVAGGNEQFF. The gene calls are TRBV5-1 and TRBJ2-1; TRBD2 matches at 10 bases. This CDR3 has 13 residues. The germline V gene encodes CDR1 SGHRS and CDR2 YFSETQ. V lost 7 bases, J lost 6 bases, and 4 bases stayed unmatched.